This TCR beta chain was recorded in a study of cytomegalovirus exposure and HLA in healthy donors. About the study: An early data release held 75 million to 100 million unique TCRs from HLA-typed donors. Study findings and constraints: Researchers reported from a later analysis that most CMV-associated TCR beta chains appeared HLA-restricted. Presence/absence analyses assumed roughly uniform sequencing depth across donors, which may not hold.

As to this clone: Its target is not known.

The study ran its PCR with 60 Vbeta and 13 Jbeta primers. The repertoire was sequenced with immunoSEQ multiplex PCR; TCRdb's copy has only in-frame clones and lacks some. The repertoire consists of about 150,000 clones, with 70% to 80% occurring once and the leading ten covering about 3.5%. In germline, CDR1 is SGDLS, CDR2 YYNGEE. The CDR3 runs 18 residues. V shed 4 bases and J 3 bases; nucleotides not matched to a gene: 18. What was sequenced was PBMCs. The TCR sequence derives from a human donor in good health. The chain employs TRBV9 and TRBJ2-7, with 8 bases aligning to TRBD1. This CDR3 is CASSIRDRFSQGVYEQYF. CDR3 bases: TGTGCCAGCAGCATCCGGGACAGGTTCTCTCAGGGGGTCTACGAGCAGTACTTC.